This T cell receptor beta chain was profiled in a study of shared clonotypes between healthy human individuals. The overall study: The donors, two women and three men, were aged 18 to 49.

Naive CD8 cells comprised CD45RO-negative, CCR7-positively selected cells, excluding terminally differentiated effector memory CD45RA+ cells. There were no recent acute infections or vaccinations among the donors, who were healthy HIV-negative adults. Generated by immunoSEQ multiplex PCR, the TCRdb table keeps only in-frame clones and is missing some. This sample has around 1.9 million clones, with 93% found just once. The CDR3 is 14 amino acids. V dropped 0 bases and J dropped 5 bases, with 11 bases sitting between them. Germline V CDR1 and CDR2: SGHRS, YFSETQ. As regards this clone: Other nucleotide sequences in the sample specify the same CDR3.

The origin of this receptor is a young man in good health. Some clones in this sample may be carry-over from other donors' samples. The sequenced material came from naive CD8+ T cells from PBMCs. The rearrangement joins TRBV5-1 to TRBJ1-1, with TRBD1 as a possible D gene (5 bases). The CDR3 coding sequence is TGCGCCAGCAGCTTGGCCCCAGGGAGGACTGAAGCTTTCTTT. It translates to CASSLAPGRTEAFF.